These 4 T cell receptor beta chains originate from one sample sequenced in a study of blood T cell repertoires in COVID-19. TCRdb's table, derived via immunoSEQ multiplex PCR, lists solely in-frame clones and lacks some. The sample records 15,000 or so clones, about 88% being singletons. The sample consisted of peripheral blood. These receptor sequences come from a woman older than 75 with COVID-19, enrolled during active disease.

This clone was observed a single time. The chain recombines TRBV2 with TRBJ2-7; TRBD1 agrees at 10 bases. The J segment lost 5 bases and the V segment lost 5 bases, leaving 9 bases of the junction unmatched. The CDR3 runs to 15 residues. The germline V gene encodes CDR1 SNHLY and CDR2 FYNNEI. The CDR3 DNA reads TGTGCCAGCAGTCCCCGGACAGGGGGATTCAACGAGCAGTACTTC. It yields the protein CASSPRTGGFNEQYF.

The rearrangement links TRBV6-1 to TRBJ2-7, with 11 bases fitting TRBD1. The CDR3 has 15 amino acids. The germline V gene has CDR1 MNHNS and CDR2 SASEGT. The trim removed 3 bases at V and 7 bases at J, leaving 8 bases unmatched. The DNA for the CDR3 is TGTGCCAGCAGTGAGGCCCCGGGACAGGGGGGAGAGCAGTACTTC. Translation gives CASSEAPGQGGEQYF.

The rearrangement joins TRBV27 to TRBJ2-6; D unresolved. The germline gives CDR1 MNHEY, CDR2 SMNVEV (reference sequence). This CDR3 comprises 13 residues. Trimming left V 8 bases short and J 1 base short, with 6 bases between. The CDR3 is CASSLSGANVLTF. In DNA, the CDR3 is TGTGCCAGCTCCCTTTCTGGGGCCAACGTCCTGACTTTC.

The V and J genes are TRBV3-1 (or the pseudogene TRBV3-2) and TRBJ2-3, with 8 nucleotides matching TRBD1. The CDR3 has 19 amino acids. Per the germline V gene, CDR1 is LGHDT and CDR2 is YNNKEL (reference sequence). With V trimmed by 6 bases and J by 0 bases, 17 bases remained unmatched. The CDR3 region is CASRPRVPHRGRSTDTQYF. DNA of the CDR3: TGTGCCAGCAGGCCAAGGGTGCCACACAGGGGGAGAAGCACAGATACGCAGTATTTT.